The 7 T cell receptor beta chains given below trace back to one sample, sequenced in a study of T cells in women clearing cervical HPV infection. Data came from immunoSEQ multiplex PCR; TCRdb stores just in-frame clones and leaves some out. In total, the table holds 7,500 to 10,000 clones. Specimen: blood buffy coat. The receptors stem from a woman between 18 and 70 years old with a cervical HPV16 infection that either progressed to CIN3+ or cleared (not recorded which).

With regard to this clone: Read data end 3 residues before the CDR3 end; the end is taken from the germline J gene. The V gene is TRBV20-1, the J gene TRBJ2-1, with D possibly TRBD2 on 5 matching bases. Germline CDR1 DFQATT, CDR2 SNEGSKA (reference sequence). This CDR3 has 14 amino acids. V lost 0 bases, J lost 7 bases, and 13 bases lay in between. The CDR3 loop reads CSARDRTGWNEQFF. The CDR3 bases that were read are TGCAGTGCTAGAGATAGAACGGGGTGGAATGAG.

With regard to this clone: Read data end 3 residues before the CDR3 end; the end is taken from the germline J gene. The chain employs TRBV27 and TRBJ1-2; D is undetermined. Trimming pared 4 bases from V and 5 bases from J, leaving 11 bases between. CDR1 and CDR2 from the germline V gene are MNHEY and SMNVEV (reference sequence). CDR3 length equals 13 residues. CDR3 sequence reads: CASSSTPRYGYTF. The covered CDR3 bases are TGTGCCAGCAGTTCGACACCCAGATATGGC.

On this clone: The CDR3 is cut off 3 residues early in the read; its end comes from the germline J gene. The V call is TRBV7-3, the J call TRBJ2-1, with 10 bases lining up with TRBD1. The CDR3 has 14 residues. Germline V gene sequence: CDR1 SGHTA, CDR2 FQGTGA. V shed 4 bases and J 6 bases; nucleotides not matched to a gene: 3. The part of the CDR3 DNA that was read is TGTGCCAGCAGCTACGGGACAGGGGCCAATGAG. Amino acid sequence: CASSYGTGANE. In full, the CDR3 is CASSYGTGANEQFF.

As concerns this clone: Read sequence stops 3 residues before the CDR3 end, and the germline J gene provides the missing end. The chain uses TRBV7-3 and TRBJ2-3, with D possibly matching TRBD2 (5 bases). CDR1 SGHTA and CDR2 FQGTGA come from the germline V gene. Trimming left V 4 bases short and J 5 bases short, with 10 bases between. CDR3 length: 13 residues. The CDR3 protein is CASSYSSGDTQYF. The DNA read from the CDR3 is TGTGCCAGCAGCTACTCCAGCGGAGATACG.

On this clone: Read data end 3 residues before the CDR3 end; the end is taken from the germline J gene. The V and J genes are TRBV7-2 and TRBJ2-3; perhaps TRBD2 as D (7 bases). Germline V gives CDR1 SGHTA, CDR2 FQGNSA. Trimming pared 1 base from V and 5 bases from J, leaving 13 bases between. The CDR3 covers 15 residues. The sequenced CDR3 bases are TGTGCCAGCAGCTTAGGAGGGGGGGCCGGAGATACG. Its protein is CASSLGGGAGDT. The CDR3 in its entirety is CASSLGGGAGDTQYF. Together with reference TRBV7-2 and TRBJ2-3, the CDR3 gives the full variable domain: GAGVSQSPSNKVTEKGKDVELRCDPISGHTALYWYRQSLGQGLEFLIYFQGNSAPDKSGLPSDRFSAERTGGSVSTLTIQRTQQEDSAVYLCASSLGGGAGDTQYFGPGTRLTVL.

Measured by frequency, this clone is medium-sized. CDR3 in amino acids: CASSIGLAEHQETQYF. Partial CDR3 DNA: TGTGCCAGTAGTATAGGGCTAGCGGAGCACCAAGAGACC. V is TRBV19 and J is TRBJ2-5, with 7 bases that match TRBD2. Read coverage stops 3 residues before the CDR3 terminus; the germline J gene supplies the remainder. The CDR3 length is 16 residues. Germline loops: CDR1 LNHDA, CDR2 SQIVND (reference sequence). V was clipped by 1 base and J by 0 bases; unmatched bases: 5.

In the case of this clone: The sequenced fragment ends 3 residues before the CDR3 boundary, so the rest is inferred from the germline J gene. The gene calls are TRBV20-1 and TRBJ2-7; possibly TRBD2 for D (6 bases). Trimming shortened V by 1 base and J by 0 bases, and 13 bases separated the two germline ends. The CDR3 runs 15 residues. CDR1 is DFQATT, CDR2 SNEGSKA, per germline (reference sequence). Incomplete CDR3 DNA: TGCAGTGCTAGAGTCCATCGGGGGAACTCCTACGAG. Amino acids: CSARVHRGNSYE. The whole CDR3 protein is CSARVHRGNSYEQYF.